This TCR beta chain derives from a study of Graves' ophthalmopathy and Graves' hyperthyroidism. Study-level findings and limits: A 13-signature model separated ophthalmopathy from stable hyperthyroidism, reaching less than 90% sensitivity and almost 82% specificity cross-validated. The authors also found most expanded thyroid clonotypes above 0.001 frequency in blood.

Turning to this clonotype: Its cognate antigen is unknown. A clone one base away is much larger, so this may be a read error.

The germline V gene has CDR1 MDHEN and CDR2 SYDVKM. The germline V and J ends were trimmed by 7 bases and 8 bases, with 20 bases remaining between them. This CDR3 comprises 14 residues. Amplified material comprised TCR beta CDR3 regions derived from RNA transcripts. RT-PCR with HTBI primers came first, then second-round multiplex PCR. TCRdb passed the multiplex PCR reads through MiXCR, listing each CDR3 protein once. The top ten hold about 9.4% of the sample, which has roughly 480,000 distinct CDR3 sequences, 13% to 15% seen once. All donors with ophthalmopathy were recorded as having moderate-to-severe activity, CAS ≥3, NOSPECS ≥4 and a duration under 3 months.

This clonotype originated in a woman under 40 with Graves' ophthalmopathy. What was sequenced was blood. The chain employs TRBV28 and TRBJ1-2, with a possible D match to TRBD1 (5 bases). The CDR3 loop is CASIFGRAHQGYTF. CDR3 nucleotide sequence: TGTGCCAGCATATTCGGCAGGGCCCATCAAGGCTACACCTTC.